This is a list of T cell receptor beta chains from one sample in a study of T cell responses to AZD1222 COVID-19 vaccine. TCRdb's table, derived via immunoSEQ multiplex PCR, lists solely in-frame clones and lacks some. Seen here are more than 85,000 clones, around 82% observed once, and the top ten hold over 15%. This specimen was peripheral blood, taken on day 0 of AZD1222 vaccination. These receptors all come from an adult in good health. Each CDR3 is given with its conserved first and last residue. Each record gives: D gene, V gene, J gene, CDR3 protein. A D gene is named only where the DNA matches it firmly.

d_call: NA; v_call: TRBV5-5; j_call: TRBJ1-4; cdr3_aa: CASSLDGRAEKLFF
d_call: TRBD1; v_call: TRBV19; j_call: TRBJ2-1; cdr3_aa: CASRPGTGEYNEQFF
d_call: NA; v_call: TRBV5-1; j_call: TRBJ1-1; cdr3_aa: CASSLGGRMNTEAFF
d_call: NA; v_call: TRBV6-5; j_call: TRBJ2-1; cdr3_aa: CASSYGRASSYNEQFF
d_call: NA; v_call: TRBV4-3; j_call: TRBJ1-2; cdr3_aa: CASSQALVDGYTF
d_call: NA; v_call: TRBV6-2/TRBV6-3; j_call: TRBJ2-1; cdr3_aa: CASSYSGINEQFF
d_call: NA; v_call: TRBV4-2; j_call: TRBJ1-2; cdr3_aa: CASSQEAMDNYGYTF
d_call: NA; v_call: TRBV28; j_call: TRBJ1-4; cdr3_aa: CASSSQGIMFF
d_call: TRBD2; v_call: TRBV7-2; j_call: TRBJ2-5; cdr3_aa: CASSTSGGETQYF
d_call: NA; v_call: TRBV5-8; j_call: TRBJ1-1; cdr3_aa: CASSFLQPNTEAFF
d_call: NA; v_call: TRBV11-2; j_call: TRBJ2-7; cdr3_aa: CASSLQGYEQYF
d_call: NA; v_call: TRBV28; j_call: TRBJ1-5; cdr3_aa: CASSLWGDIPSNQPQHF
d_call: NA; v_call: TRBV28; j_call: TRBJ1-2; cdr3_aa: CASSLVRLNYGYTF
d_call: TRBD2; v_call: TRBV6-2/TRBV6-3; j_call: TRBJ2-1; cdr3_aa: CASSYPGTSPHNEQFF
d_call: NA; v_call: TRBV27; j_call: TRBJ1-3; cdr3_aa: CASSFRVSGNTIYF
d_call: NA; v_call: TRBV7-8; j_call: TRBJ2-5; cdr3_aa: CASSLGRLIQETQYF
d_call: NA; v_call: TRBV10-1; j_call: TRBJ1-1; cdr3_aa: CASSLQGNTEAFF
d_call: NA; v_call: TRBV28; j_call: TRBJ2-5; cdr3_aa: CASSFLGTQYF
d_call: NA; v_call: TRBV3-1/TRBV3-2; j_call: TRBJ2-1; cdr3_aa: CASSQVTGQQFF
d_call: NA; v_call: TRBV30; j_call: TRBJ1-2; cdr3_aa: CAWSVTFRYGYTF
d_call: NA; v_call: TRBV5-4; j_call: TRBJ2-1; cdr3_aa: CASSSNNEQFF
d_call: TRBD1; v_call: TRBV11-2; j_call: TRBJ2-1; cdr3_aa: CASSSGTGKRYNEQFF
d_call: TRBD1; v_call: TRBV5-1; j_call: TRBJ2-7; cdr3_aa: CASSLEGARYEQYF
d_call: NA; v_call: TRBV19; j_call: TRBJ1-5; cdr3_aa: CASSIDARGGAINQPQHF
d_call: NA; v_call: TRBV15; j_call: TRBJ2-2; cdr3_aa: CATSREDRDTGELFF
d_call: NA; v_call: TRBV12-5; j_call: TRBJ2-7; cdr3_aa: CASGYSRNYEQYF
d_call: TRBD1; v_call: TRBV19; j_call: TRBJ1-5; cdr3_aa: CASSITGDGPQHF
d_call: TRBD2; v_call: TRBV27; j_call: TRBJ2-1; cdr3_aa: CASRRGSSYNEQFF
d_call: TRBD1; v_call: TRBV19; j_call: TRBJ1-5; cdr3_aa: CASSTDRDRKGQPQHF
d_call: TRBD1; v_call: TRBV27; j_call: TRBJ1-2; cdr3_aa: CASSSQGRGYGGYTF
d_call: TRBD2; v_call: TRBV7-2; j_call: TRBJ2-7; cdr3_aa: CASSFQPGGEQYF
d_call: NA; v_call: TRBV27; j_call: TRBJ2-7; cdr3_aa: CASSSLGGSYEQYF
d_call: TRBD1; v_call: TRBV7-2; j_call: TRBJ1-3; cdr3_aa: CASSLQPSGGGNTIYF
d_call: NA; v_call: TRBV5-1; j_call: TRBJ1-6; cdr3_aa: CASSLTQGRNSPLHF
d_call: TRBD1; v_call: TRBV19; j_call: TRBJ1-5; cdr3_aa: CASKGQGHQPQHF
d_call: NA; v_call: TRBV6-1; j_call: TRBJ1-1; cdr3_aa: CASSESLRTEAFF
d_call: NA; v_call: TRBV13; j_call: TRBJ2-3; cdr3_aa: CASSYRDKGTQYF
d_call: TRBD2; v_call: TRBV27; j_call: TRBJ2-7; cdr3_aa: CASSLNGRRTSEQYF
d_call: TRBD1; v_call: TRBV5-1; j_call: TRBJ2-7; cdr3_aa: CASSPPDRGGYEQYF
d_call: NA; v_call: TRBV6-1; j_call: TRBJ1-5; cdr3_aa: CASSEAILAQHF
d_call: NA; v_call: TRBV3-1/TRBV3-2; j_call: TRBJ2-5; cdr3_aa: CASSPTPEGTQYF
d_call: TRBD2; v_call: TRBV5-4; j_call: TRBJ2-1; cdr3_aa: CASSASGRTLRDEQFF
d_call: NA; v_call: TRBV19; j_call: TRBJ1-1; cdr3_aa: CASSIIGMNTEAFF
d_call: TRBD1; v_call: TRBV19; j_call: TRBJ1-5; cdr3_aa: CASSWTGIHRDQPQHF
d_call: TRBD1; v_call: TRBV7-8; j_call: TRBJ2-5; cdr3_aa: CASSLRWTGVSETQYF
d_call: NA; v_call: TRBV7-2; j_call: TRBJ2-5; cdr3_aa: CASSLLVGQQETQYF
d_call: NA; v_call: TRBV2; j_call: TRBJ1-2; cdr3_aa: CASSLTQANGYTF
d_call: TRBD1; v_call: TRBV30; j_call: TRBJ1-1; cdr3_aa: CAWIRDRGFGFF
d_call: TRBD1; v_call: TRBV2; j_call: TRBJ1-2; cdr3_aa: CASSEWGLGQGTGYTF
d_call: NA; v_call: TRBV5-4; j_call: TRBJ1-1; cdr3_aa: CASSLAGHNTEAFF
d_call: NA; v_call: TRBV2; j_call: TRBJ2-7; cdr3_aa: CASSVSLATQYF
d_call: TRBD1; v_call: TRBV10-2; j_call: TRBJ1-6; cdr3_aa: CASGTGSSYNSPLHF
d_call: NA; v_call: TRBV11-2; j_call: TRBJ1-1; cdr3_aa: CASSSDVGTEAFF
d_call: NA; v_call: TRBV24-1; j_call: TRBJ2-1; cdr3_aa: CATAGSYNEQFF
d_call: NA; v_call: TRBV18; j_call: TRBJ2-5; cdr3_aa: CASSPSSRYEETQYF
d_call: TRBD2; v_call: TRBV19; j_call: TRBJ2-7; cdr3_aa: CASSIALGLAGTYEQYF
d_call: NA; v_call: TRBV24-1; j_call: TRBJ1-2; cdr3_aa: CATSDGNSGVRYTF
d_call: TRBD1; v_call: TRBV6-6; j_call: TRBJ1-1; cdr3_aa: CASRQGGLNTEAFF
d_call: NA; v_call: TRBV14; j_call: TRBJ1-1; cdr3_aa: CASSPDRENTEAFF
d_call: NA; v_call: TRBV7-2; j_call: TRBJ1-1; cdr3_aa: CASSLGVMEAFF